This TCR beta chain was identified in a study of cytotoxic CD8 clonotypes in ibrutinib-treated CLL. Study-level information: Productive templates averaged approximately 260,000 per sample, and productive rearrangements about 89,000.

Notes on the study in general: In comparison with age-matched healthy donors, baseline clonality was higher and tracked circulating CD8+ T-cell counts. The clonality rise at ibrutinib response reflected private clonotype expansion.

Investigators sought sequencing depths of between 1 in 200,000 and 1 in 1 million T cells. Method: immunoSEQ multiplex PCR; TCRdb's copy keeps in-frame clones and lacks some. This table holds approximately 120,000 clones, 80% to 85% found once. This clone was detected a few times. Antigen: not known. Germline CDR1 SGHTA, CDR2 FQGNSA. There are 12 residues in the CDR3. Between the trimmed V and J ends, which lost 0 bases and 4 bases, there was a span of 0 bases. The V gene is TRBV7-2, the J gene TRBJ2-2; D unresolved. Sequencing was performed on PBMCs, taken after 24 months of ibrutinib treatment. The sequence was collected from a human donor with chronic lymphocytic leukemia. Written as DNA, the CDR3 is TGTGCCAGCAGCTTAGCCACCGGGGAGCTGTTTTTT. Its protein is CASSLATGELFF.